This T cell receptor beta chain was recorded in a study of CD8+CD57+ T cells in acquired aplastic anemia. Study-wide background: Sorted CD4+ and CD8+ cell DNA averaged roughly 3.2 ug. There were 10 million or so reads, on average, for CD4+ cells from healthy donors.

There are 16 residues in the CDR3. V lost 1 base and J lost 5; bases outside the gene matches: 8. CDR1 SSHAT and CDR2 FNYEAQ come from the germline V gene (reference sequence). The template for TCR beta VDJ and CDR3 sequence profiling was genomic DNA. TCRdb itself ran the reads through MiXCR, one entry per CDR3 protein. The sample has under 200,000 distinct CDR3 sequences; approximately 43% are singletons. Sequencing was done on a sample of sorted CD4+, CD8+, or CD8+CD57+ T cells (not recorded which) from PBMCs. The origin of this receptor is a human donor in good health. The chain uses TRBV7-7 and TRBJ2-5; TRBD1 matches 9 bases. CDR3 residues: CASSLGSGQGGETQYF. The CDR3 region has the DNA TGTGCCAGCAGCTTAGGCTCGGGACAGGGCGGTGAGACCCAGTACTTC. Variable domain in full (rest from reference TRBV7-7 and TRBJ2-5): GAGVSQSPRYKVTKRGQDVTLRCDPISSHATLYWYQQALGQGPEFLTYFNYEAQPDKSGLPSDRFSAERPEGSISTLTIQRTEQRDSAMYRCASSLGSGQGGETQYFGPGTRLLVL.